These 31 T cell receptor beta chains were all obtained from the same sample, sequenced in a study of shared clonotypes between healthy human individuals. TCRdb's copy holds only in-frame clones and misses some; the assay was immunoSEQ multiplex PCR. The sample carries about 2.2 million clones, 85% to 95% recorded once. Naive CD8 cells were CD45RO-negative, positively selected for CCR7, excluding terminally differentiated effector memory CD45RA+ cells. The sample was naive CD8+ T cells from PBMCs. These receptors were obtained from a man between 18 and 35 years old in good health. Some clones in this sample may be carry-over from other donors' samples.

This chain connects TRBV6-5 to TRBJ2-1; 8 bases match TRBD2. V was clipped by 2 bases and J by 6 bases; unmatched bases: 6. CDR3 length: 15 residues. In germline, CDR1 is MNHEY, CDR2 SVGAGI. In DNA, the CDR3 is TGTGCCAGCAGTTACCGGGAGGGCCTCCGCAATGAGCAGTTCTTC. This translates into CASSYREGLRNEQFF.

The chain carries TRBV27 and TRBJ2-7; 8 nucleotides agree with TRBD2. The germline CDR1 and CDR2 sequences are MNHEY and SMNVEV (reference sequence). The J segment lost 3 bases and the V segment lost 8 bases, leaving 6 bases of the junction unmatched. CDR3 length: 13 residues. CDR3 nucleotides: TGTGCCAGCGGGATAGCGGGAATCTACGAGCAGTACTTC. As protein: CASGIAGIYEQYF.

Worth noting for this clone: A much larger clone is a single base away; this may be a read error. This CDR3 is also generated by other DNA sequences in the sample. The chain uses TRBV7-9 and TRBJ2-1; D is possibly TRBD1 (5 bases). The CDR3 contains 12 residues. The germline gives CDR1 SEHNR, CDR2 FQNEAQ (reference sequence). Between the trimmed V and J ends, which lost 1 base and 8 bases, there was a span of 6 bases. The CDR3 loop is CASSLGGDEQFF. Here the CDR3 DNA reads TGTGCCAGCAGCTTAGGGGGCGATGAGCAGTTCTTC.

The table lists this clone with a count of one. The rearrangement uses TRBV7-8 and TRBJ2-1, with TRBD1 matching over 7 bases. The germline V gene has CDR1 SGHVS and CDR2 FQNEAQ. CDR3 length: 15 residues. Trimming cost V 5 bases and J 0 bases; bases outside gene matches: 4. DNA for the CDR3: TGTGCCAGCAGCACGACAGGGAGCTCCTACAATGAGCAGTTCTTC. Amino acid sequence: CASSTTGSSYNEQFF.

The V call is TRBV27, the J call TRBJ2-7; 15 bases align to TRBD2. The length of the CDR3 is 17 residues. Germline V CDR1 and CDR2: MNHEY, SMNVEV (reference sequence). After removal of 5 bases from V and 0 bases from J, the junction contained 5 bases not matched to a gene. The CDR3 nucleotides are TGTGCCAGCAGTGCCCGGACTAGCGGGAGGGACTCCTACGAGCAGTACTTC. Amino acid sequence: CASSARTSGRDSYEQYF.

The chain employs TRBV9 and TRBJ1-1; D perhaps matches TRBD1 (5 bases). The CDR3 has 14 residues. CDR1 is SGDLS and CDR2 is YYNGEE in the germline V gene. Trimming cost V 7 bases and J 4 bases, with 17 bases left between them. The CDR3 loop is CASADMGDATEAFF. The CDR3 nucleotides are TGTGCCAGCGCGGACATGGGGGACGCCACTGAAGCTTTCTTT.

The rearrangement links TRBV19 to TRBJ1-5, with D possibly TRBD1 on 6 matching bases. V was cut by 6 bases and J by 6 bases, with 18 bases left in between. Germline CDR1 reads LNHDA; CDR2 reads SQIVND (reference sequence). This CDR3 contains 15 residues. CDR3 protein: CASSQPRGAGQPQHF. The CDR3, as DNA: TGTGCCAGTAGCCAACCACGGGGGGCAGGTCAGCCCCAGCATTTT.

The CDR3 loop is CASSQAGGLSSYEQYF. For the CDR3, the DNA is TGCGCCAGCAGCCAAGCGGGGGGCTTGAGCTCCTACGAGCAGTACTTC. The V gene is TRBV4-1, the J gene TRBJ2-7, with a tentative D call TRBD2 (7 bases). The germline CDR1 and CDR2 sequences are MGHRA and YSYEKL. V was cut by 1 base and J by 0 bases, with 13 bases left in between. The CDR3 totals 16 residues.

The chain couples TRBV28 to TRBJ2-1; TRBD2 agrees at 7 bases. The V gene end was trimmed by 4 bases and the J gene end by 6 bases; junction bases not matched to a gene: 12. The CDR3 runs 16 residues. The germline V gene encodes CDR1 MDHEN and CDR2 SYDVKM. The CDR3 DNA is TGTGCCAGCAGTTCCACCGGGCTAGCGGCGGCCAATGAGCAGTTCTTC. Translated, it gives CASSSTGLAAANEQFF.

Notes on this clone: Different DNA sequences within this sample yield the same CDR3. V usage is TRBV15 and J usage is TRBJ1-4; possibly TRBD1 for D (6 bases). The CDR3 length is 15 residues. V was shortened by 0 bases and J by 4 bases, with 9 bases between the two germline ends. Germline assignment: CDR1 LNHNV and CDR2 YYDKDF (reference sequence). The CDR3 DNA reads TGTGCCACCAGCAGAGATGGACAGCTTAATGAAAAACTGTTTTTT. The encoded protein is CATSRDGQLNEKLFF. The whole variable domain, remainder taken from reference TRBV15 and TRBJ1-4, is DAMVIQNPRYQVTQFGKPVTLSCSQTLNHNVMYWYQQKSSQAPKLLFHYYDKDFNNEADTPDNFQSRRPNTSFCFLDIRSPGLGDTAMYLCATSRDGQLNEKLFFGSGTQLSVL.

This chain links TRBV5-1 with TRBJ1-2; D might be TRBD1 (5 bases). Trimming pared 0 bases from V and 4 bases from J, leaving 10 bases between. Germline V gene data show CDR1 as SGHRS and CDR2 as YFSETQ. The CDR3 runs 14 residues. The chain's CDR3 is CASSLAGDGYGYTF. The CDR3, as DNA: TGCGCCAGCAGCTTGGCCGGGGACGGCTATGGCTACACCTTC.

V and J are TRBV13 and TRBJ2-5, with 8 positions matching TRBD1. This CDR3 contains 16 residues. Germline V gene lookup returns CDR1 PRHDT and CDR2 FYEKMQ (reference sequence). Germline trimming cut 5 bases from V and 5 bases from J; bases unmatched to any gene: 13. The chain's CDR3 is CASSLRRQGAGETQYF. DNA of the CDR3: TGTGCCAGCAGCCTGAGGCGTCAGGGGGCAGGGGAGACCCAGTACTTC.

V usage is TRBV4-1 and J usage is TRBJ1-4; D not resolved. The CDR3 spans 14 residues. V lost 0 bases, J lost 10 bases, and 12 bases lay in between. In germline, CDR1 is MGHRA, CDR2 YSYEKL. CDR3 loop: CASSQESAEGKLFF. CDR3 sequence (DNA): TGCGCCAGCAGCCAAGAGTCGGCGGAGGGAAAACTGTTTTTT.

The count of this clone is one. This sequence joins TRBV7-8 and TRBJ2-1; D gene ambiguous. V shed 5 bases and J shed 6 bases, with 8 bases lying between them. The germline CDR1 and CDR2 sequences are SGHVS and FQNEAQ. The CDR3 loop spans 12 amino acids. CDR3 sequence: CASSPRINEQFF. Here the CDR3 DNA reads TGTGCCAGCAGCCCTCGAATCAATGAGCAGTTCTTC.

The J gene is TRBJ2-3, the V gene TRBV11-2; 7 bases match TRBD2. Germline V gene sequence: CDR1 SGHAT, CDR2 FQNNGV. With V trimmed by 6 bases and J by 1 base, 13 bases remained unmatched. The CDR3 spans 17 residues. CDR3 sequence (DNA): TGTGCCAGCAGGCTATCAGGCGGGAGATCGGGCACAGATACGCAGTATTTT. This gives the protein CASRLSGGRSGTDTQYF.

The DNA of the CDR3 is TGCGCCAGCAGGGGCGATGCCCTCAGCGCTGAGCAGTTCTTC. Encoded protein: CASRGDALSAEQFF. J is TRBJ2-1 and V is TRBV5-1; no reliable D call. V was clipped by 5 bases and J by 9 bases, with 18 bases between them. Germline-derived CDR1 and CDR2 are SGHRS and YFSETQ. The CDR3 runs 14 residues.

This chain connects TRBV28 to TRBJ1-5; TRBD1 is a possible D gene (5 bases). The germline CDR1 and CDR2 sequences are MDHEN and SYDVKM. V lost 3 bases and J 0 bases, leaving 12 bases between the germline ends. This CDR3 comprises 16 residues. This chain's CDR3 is CASSFGGSGSNQPQHF. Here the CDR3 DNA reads TGTGCCAGCAGTTTCGGGGGGTCGGGTAGCAATCAGCCCCAGCATTTT.

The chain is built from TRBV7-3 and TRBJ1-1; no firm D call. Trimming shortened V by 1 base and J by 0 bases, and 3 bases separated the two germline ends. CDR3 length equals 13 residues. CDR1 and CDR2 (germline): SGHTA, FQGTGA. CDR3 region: CASSLRLNTEAFF. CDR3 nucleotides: TGTGCCAGCAGCTTAAGGCTGAACACTGAAGCTTTCTTT.

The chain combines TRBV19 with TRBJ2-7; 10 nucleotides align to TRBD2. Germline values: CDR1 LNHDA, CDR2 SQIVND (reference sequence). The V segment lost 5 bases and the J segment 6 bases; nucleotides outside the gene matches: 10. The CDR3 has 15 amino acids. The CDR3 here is CASSHPASGSLEQYF. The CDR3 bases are TGTGCCAGTAGTCACCCGGCTAGCGGGAGTCTCGAGCAGTACTTC.

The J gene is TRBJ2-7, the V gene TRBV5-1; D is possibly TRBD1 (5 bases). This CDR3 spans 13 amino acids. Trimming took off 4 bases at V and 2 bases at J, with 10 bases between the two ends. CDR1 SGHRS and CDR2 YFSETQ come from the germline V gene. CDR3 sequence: CASSLTVTYEQYF. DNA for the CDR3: TGCGCCAGCAGCCTGACAGTGACCTACGAGCAGTACTTC. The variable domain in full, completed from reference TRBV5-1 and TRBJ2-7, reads KAGVTQTPRYLIKTRGQQVTLSCSPISGHRSVSWYQQTPGQGLQFLFEYFSETQRNKGNFPGRFSGRQFSNSRSEMNVSTLELGDSALYLCASSLTVTYEQYFGPGTRLTVT.

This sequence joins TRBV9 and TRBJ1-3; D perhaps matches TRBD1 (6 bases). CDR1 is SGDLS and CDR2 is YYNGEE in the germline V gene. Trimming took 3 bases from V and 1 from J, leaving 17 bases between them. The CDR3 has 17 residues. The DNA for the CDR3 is TGTGCCAGCAGCGCAGACCGGGACACCGTTTCTGGAAACACCATATATTTT. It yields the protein CASSADRDTVSGNTIYF.

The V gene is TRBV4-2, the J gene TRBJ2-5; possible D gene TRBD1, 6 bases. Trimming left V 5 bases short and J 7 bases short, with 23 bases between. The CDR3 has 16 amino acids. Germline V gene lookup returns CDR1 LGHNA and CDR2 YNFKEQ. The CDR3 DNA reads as TGTGCCAGCAGCAACCCGACAGGCCTCGGGGTGGGGACCCAGTACTTC. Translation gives CASSNPTGLGVGTQYF.

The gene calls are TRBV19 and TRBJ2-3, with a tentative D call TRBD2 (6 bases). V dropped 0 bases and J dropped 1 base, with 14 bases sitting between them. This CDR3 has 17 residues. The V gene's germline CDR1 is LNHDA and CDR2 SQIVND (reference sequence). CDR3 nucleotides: TGTGCCAGTAGTATAGATGGAGAAGCGGGCCGCACAGATACGCAGTATTTT. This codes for CASSIDGEAGRTDTQYF.

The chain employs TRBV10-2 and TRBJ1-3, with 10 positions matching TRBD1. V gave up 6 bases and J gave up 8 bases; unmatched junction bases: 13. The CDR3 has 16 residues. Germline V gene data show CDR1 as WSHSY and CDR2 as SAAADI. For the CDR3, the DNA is TGCGCCAGCAGCAAAAGCCCGGGACAGGGGCCGCACACCATATATTTT. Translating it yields CASSKSPGQGPHTIYF.

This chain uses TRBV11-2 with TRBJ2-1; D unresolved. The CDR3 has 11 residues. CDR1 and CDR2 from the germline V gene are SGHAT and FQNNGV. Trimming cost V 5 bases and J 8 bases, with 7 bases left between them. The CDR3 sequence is CASSLIDEQFF. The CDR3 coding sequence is TGTGCCAGCAGCCTAATCGATGAGCAGTTCTTC.

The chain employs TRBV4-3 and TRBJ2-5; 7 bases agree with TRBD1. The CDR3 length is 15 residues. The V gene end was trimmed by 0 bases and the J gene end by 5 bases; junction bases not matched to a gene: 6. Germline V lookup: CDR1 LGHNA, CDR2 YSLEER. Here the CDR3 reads CASSQENRGQETQYF. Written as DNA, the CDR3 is TGCGCCAGCAGCCAAGAAAATAGGGGGCAGGAGACCCAGTACTTC.

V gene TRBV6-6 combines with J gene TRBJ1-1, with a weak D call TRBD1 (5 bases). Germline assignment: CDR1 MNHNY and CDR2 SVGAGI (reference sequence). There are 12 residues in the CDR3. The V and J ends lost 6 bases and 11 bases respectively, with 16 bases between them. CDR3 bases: TGTGCCAGCAGCCACCAAACAGGTCCCGCTTTCTTT. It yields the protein CASSHQTGPAFF.

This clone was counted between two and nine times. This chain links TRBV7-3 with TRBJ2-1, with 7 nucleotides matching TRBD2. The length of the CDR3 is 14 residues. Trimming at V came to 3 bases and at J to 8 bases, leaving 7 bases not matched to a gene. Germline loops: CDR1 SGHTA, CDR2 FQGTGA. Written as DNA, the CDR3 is TGTGCCAGCAGCTTCCTAGCGGCTTCGCATGAGCAGTTCTTC. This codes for CASSFLAASHEQFF.

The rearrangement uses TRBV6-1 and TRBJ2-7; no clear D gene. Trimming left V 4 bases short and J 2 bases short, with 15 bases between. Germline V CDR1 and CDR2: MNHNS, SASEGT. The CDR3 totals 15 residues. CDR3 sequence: CASSVERQATYEQYF. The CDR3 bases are TGTGCCAGCAGTGTTGAGAGGCAGGCAACCTACGAGCAGTACTTC.

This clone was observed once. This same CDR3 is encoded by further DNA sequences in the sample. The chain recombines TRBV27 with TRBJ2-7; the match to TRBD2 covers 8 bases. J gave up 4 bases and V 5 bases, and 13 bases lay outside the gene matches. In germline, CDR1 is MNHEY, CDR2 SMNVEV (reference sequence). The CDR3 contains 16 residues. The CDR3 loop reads CASSPSLGGVSYEQYF. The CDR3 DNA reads TGTGCCAGCAGTCCATCCCTCGGGGGGGTCTCTTACGAGCAGTACTTC.

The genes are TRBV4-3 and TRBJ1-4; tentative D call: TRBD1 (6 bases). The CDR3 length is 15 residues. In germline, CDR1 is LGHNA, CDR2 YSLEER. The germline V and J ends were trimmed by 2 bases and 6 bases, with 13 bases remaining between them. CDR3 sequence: CASSQWGGADEKLFF. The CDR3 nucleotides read TGCGCCAGCAGCCAATGGGGGGGGGCGGATGAAAAACTGTTTTTT.